This TCR beta chain was captured by sequencing in a study of blood T cell repertoires in COVID-19. Study at large: Sample material is recorded as cDNA or gDNA derived from T cells, B-cell-depleted T cells, or PBMCs.

Germline V gene lookup returns CDR1 ENHRY and CDR2 SYGVKD. V lost 4 bases and J 0 bases, leaving 3 bases between the germline ends. The CDR3 loop spans 12 amino acids. Authors' methods: Cell counts per sample came from amplifying reference gene primers. Assay: immunoSEQ multiplex PCR; the TCRdb copy retains only in-frame clones and omits some. D and trimming come from the DNA, and the V and J calls and clone size come from that table. This table holds around 700,000 clones, 80% to 90% found once. The chain recombines TRBV10-3 with TRBJ1-1; D not certain. Sequenced sample: peripheral blood. This TCR came from a woman under 30 with acute or convalescent COVID-19. CDR3 residues: CAISAVNTEAFF. CDR3 coding DNA: TGTGCCATCAGTGCAGTGAACACTGAAGCTTTCTTT.